This T cell receptor (beta chain) appears in the sequencing data of a study of T cell responses to AZD1222 COVID-19 vaccine. The data were produced by immunoSEQ multiplex PCR, yet TCRdb's version contains in-frame clones alone and is incomplete. The table records 200,000 or so clones, around 93% of them present only once. The germline CDR1 and CDR2 sequences are SGHAT and FQNNGV. The CDR3 covers 12 residues. Trimming left V 0 bases short and J 0 bases short, with 0 bases between. This chain connects TRBV11-2 to TRBJ2-7; no clear D gene. This sequence was found in an adult who received the AZD1222 COVID-19 vaccine. The source was peripheral blood, collected 28 days after the second AZD1222 dose. The DNA for the CDR3 is TGTGCCAGCAGCTTAGACTCCTACGAGCAGTACTTC. Its protein is CASSLDSYEQYF.